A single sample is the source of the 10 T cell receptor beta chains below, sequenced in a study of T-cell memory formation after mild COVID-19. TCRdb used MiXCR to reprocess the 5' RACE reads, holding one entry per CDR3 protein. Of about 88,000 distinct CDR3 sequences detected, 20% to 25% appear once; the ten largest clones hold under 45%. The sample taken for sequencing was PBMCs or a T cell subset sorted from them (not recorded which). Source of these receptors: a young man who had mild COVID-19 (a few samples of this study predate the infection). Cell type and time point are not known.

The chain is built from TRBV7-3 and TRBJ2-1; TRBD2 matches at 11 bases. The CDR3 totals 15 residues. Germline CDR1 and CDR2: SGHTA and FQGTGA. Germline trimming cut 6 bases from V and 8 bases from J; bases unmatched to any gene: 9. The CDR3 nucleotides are TGTGCCAGCAGTCCCGGGGTAGCGGGGGGGGATGAGCAGTTCTTC. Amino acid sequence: CASSPGVAGGDEQFF. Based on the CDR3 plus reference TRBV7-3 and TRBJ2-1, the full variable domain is GAGVSQTPSNKVTEKGKYVELRCDPISGHTALYWYRQSLGQGPEFLIYFQGTGAADDSGLPNDRFFAVRPEGSVSTLKIQRTERGDSAVYLCASSPGVAGGDEQFFGPGTRLTVL.

For the CDR3, the DNA is TGTGCCAGCAGCCGCCTGGGACTGCGACAAGAGACCCAGTACTTC. Translated, it gives CASSRLGLRQETQYF. This chain links TRBV3-1 with TRBJ2-5, with D possibly being TRBD2 (6 bases). Germline CDR1 reads LGHDT; CDR2 reads YNNKEL (reference sequence). The CDR3 has 15 residues. The germline V and J ends were trimmed by 4 bases and 2 bases, with 14 bases remaining between them.

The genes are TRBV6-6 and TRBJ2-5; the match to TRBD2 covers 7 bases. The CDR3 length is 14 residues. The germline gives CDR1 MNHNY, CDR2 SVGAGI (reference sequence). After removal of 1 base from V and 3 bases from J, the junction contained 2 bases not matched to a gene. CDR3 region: CASSYWAGEETQYF. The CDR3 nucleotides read TGTGCCAGCAGTTACTGGGCGGGAGAAGAGACCCAGTACTTC.

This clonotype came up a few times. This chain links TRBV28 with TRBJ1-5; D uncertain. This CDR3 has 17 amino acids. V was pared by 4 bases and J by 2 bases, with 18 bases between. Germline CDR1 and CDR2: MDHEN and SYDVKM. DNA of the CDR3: TGTGCCAGCAGTTCCTCCGGGGTGGGGATGGGCAATCAGCCCCAGCATTTT. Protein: CASSSSGVGMGNQPQHF.

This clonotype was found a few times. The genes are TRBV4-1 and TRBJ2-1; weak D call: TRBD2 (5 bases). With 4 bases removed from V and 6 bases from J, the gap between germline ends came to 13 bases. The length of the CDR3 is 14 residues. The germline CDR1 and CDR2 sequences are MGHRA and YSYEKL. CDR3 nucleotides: TGCGCCAGCAGCCTCGAAGGACTCGCCAATGAGCAGTTCTTC. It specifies CASSLEGLANEQFF.

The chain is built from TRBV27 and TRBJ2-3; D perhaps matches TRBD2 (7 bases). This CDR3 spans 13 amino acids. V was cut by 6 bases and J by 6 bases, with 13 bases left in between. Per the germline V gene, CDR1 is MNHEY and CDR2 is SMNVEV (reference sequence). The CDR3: CASRSGGADTQYF. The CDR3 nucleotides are TGTGCCAGCAGAAGTGGGGGGGCCGATACGCAGTATTTT.

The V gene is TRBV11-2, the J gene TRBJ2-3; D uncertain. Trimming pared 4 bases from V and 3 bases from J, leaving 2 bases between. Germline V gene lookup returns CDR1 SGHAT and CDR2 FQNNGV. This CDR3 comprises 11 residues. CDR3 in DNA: TGTGCCAGCAGCTCTACAGATACGCAGTATTTT. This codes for CASSSTDTQYF.

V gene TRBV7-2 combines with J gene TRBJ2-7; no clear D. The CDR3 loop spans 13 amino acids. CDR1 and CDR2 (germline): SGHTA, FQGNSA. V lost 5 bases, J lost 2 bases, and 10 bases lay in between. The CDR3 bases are TGTGCCAGCAGCCTCACCCTGGCCTACGAGCAGTACTTC. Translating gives CASSLTLAYEQYF.

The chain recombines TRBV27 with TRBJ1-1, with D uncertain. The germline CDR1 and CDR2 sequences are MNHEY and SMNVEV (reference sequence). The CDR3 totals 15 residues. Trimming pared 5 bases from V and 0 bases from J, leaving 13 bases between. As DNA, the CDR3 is TGTGCCAGCAGTCCCCTGTTGGGGTTGAACACTGAAGCTTTCTTT. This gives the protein CASSPLLGLNTEAFF.

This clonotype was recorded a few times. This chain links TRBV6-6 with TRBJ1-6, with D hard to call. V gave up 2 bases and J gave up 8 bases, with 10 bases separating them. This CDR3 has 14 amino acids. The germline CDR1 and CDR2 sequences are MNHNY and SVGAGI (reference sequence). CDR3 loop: CASSYPAVDSPLHF. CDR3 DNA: TGTGCCAGCAGTTACCCCGCCGTCGATTCACCCCTCCACTTT.